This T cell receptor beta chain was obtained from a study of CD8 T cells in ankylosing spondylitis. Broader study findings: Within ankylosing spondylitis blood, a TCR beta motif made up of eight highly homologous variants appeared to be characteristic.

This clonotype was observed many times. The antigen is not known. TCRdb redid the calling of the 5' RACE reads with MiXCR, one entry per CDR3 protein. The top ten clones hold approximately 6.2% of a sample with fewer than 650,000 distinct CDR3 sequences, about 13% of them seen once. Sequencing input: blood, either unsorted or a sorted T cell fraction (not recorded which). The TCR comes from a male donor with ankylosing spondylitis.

The DNA of the CDR3 is TGTGCCAGCAGCTTCTCGTACACTAGCGGGAGCGGCACAGATACGCAGTATTTT. Its protein product is CASSFSYTSGSGTDTQYF. The chain is built from TRBV11-2 and TRBJ2-3, with 11 nucleotides matching TRBD2. The CDR3 is made up of 18 amino acids. Trimming took 3 bases from V and 1 from J; bases not matched to a gene: 9. CDR1 is SGHAT and CDR2 is FQNNGV in the germline V gene. Full variable domain (outside the CDR3, taken from reference TRBV11-2 and TRBJ2-3): EAGVAQSPRYKIIEKRQSVAFWCNPISGHATLYWYQQILGQGPKLLIQFQNNGVVDDSQLPKDRFSAERLKGVDSTLKIQPAKLEDSAVYLCASSFSYTSGSGTDTQYFGPGTRLTVL.